The 18 T cell receptor beta chains below were found in one sample sequenced in a study of control samples from healthy donors and cancer patients. The data were produced by immunoSEQ multiplex PCR, yet TCRdb's version contains in-frame clones alone and is incomplete. The data contain some 140,000 clones, approximately 94% of them singletons. Sequencing was performed on blood. Every receptor here comes from a middle-aged man in good health.

This clone was observed a single time. The chain uses TRBV6-5 and TRBJ1-5; no firm D call. The germline V gene encodes CDR1 MNHEY and CDR2 SVGAGI. CDR3 length equals 16 residues. Trimming cost V 4 bases and J 0 bases, with 13 bases left between them. The CDR3 DNA reads TGTGCCAGCAGTTCCGAAACGGGTAATAGCAATCAGCCCCAGCATTTT. This gives the protein CASSSETGNSNQPQHF.

The rearrangement links TRBV2 to TRBJ2-3, with D uncertain. V lost 6 bases and J 4 bases, leaving 14 bases between the germline ends. The CDR3 length is 14 residues. Germline CDR1 reads SNHLY; CDR2 reads FYNNEI. The CDR3 coding sequence is TGTGCCAGCAGCCTAGAGGCGTGGGCAGATACGCAGTATTTT. Encoded protein: CASSLEAWADTQYF.

DNA of the CDR3: TGTGCCAGCAGTTACTCTGGACAGAGGGGGAATGGCTACACCTTC. Amino acids: CASSYSGQRGNGYTF. V usage is TRBV6-5 and J usage is TRBJ1-2, with a possible D match to TRBD1 (6 bases). CDR1 is MNHEY and CDR2 is SVGAGI in the germline V gene. This CDR3 spans 15 amino acids. Trimming removed 0 bases at V and 6 bases at J, with 14 bases between.

The chain combines TRBV6-5 with TRBJ2-1, with a possible D match to TRBD1 (6 bases). Looked up from germline, CDR1 is MNHEY and CDR2 is SVGAGI. This CDR3 contains 13 residues. V lost 4 bases and J lost 8, with 12 bases in between. CDR3 DNA sequence: TGTGCCAGCAGTTTTGGACAGATTGATGAGCAGTTCTTC. It codes for CASSFGQIDEQFF.

V is TRBV18 and J is TRBJ1-1; tentatively, D is TRBD1 (6 bases). The V end lost 2 bases, the J end lost 7 bases, and 14 bases lay between the germline ends. The CDR3 runs to 14 residues. Germline V gene sequence: CDR1 KGHSH, CDR2 LQKENI. The CDR3 DNA is TGTGCCAGCTCACCAAGGAGAGAAGGGGGTGAAGCTTTCTTT. This encodes CASSPRREGGEAFF.

The gene calls are TRBV5-6 and TRBJ2-7; possible D gene TRBD2, 5 bases. Per germline, CDR1 SGHDT and CDR2 YYEEEE. The CDR3 sequence is 14 residues long. V lost 4 bases and J lost 2, with 13 bases in between. In DNA form, the CDR3 reads TGTGCCAGCAGCGCGAACGGGGTAACCTACGAGCAGTACTTC. Translation: CASSANGVTYEQYF.

This clone has a single count. The rearrangement joins TRBV3-1 (or the pseudogene TRBV3-2) to TRBJ2-7; the D gene is possibly TRBD2 (6 bases). CDR3 length: 16 residues. The ends were cut back, 1 base at V and 2 bases at J, with 15 bases in the middle. The germline gives CDR1 LGHDT, CDR2 YNNKEL (reference sequence). CDR3 nucleotides: TGTGCCAGCAGCCAAGCTGTGGGACTGCAAACCTACGAGCAGTACTTC. Its protein is CASSQAVGLQTYEQYF.

V usage is TRBV7-9 and J usage is TRBJ2-1, with 9 positions matching TRBD2. Germline CDR1 SEHNR, CDR2 FQNEAQ (reference sequence). The CDR3 is made up of 16 amino acids. Unmatched junction bases numbered 6, after V lost 5 bases and J lost 1 base. CDR3 DNA sequence: TGTGCCAGCAGCGGGAAGCGGGGGGCATCCTACAATGAGCAGTTCTTC. Protein: CASSGKRGASYNEQFF.

This chain links TRBV27 with TRBJ2-7, with D perhaps matching TRBD2 (7 bases). The V end lost 6 bases, the J end lost 0 bases, and 24 bases lay between the germline ends. Germline V gene data show CDR1 as MNHEY and CDR2 as SMNVEV (reference sequence). The CDR3 extends over 18 amino acids. CDR3 loop: CASRSTLGGGPGSYEQYF. DNA of the CDR3: TGTGCCAGCAGAAGTACCTTAGGGGGGGGGCCAGGCTCCTACGAGCAGTACTTC.

The DNA for the CDR3 is TGTGCCAGCAGGGTCGACAGGGGCCACGGGGAGCTGTTTTTT. Protein: CASRVDRGHGELFF. V is TRBV2 and J is TRBJ2-2, with 8 bases identical to TRBD1. The V gene end was trimmed by 6 bases and the J gene end by 7 bases; junction bases not matched to a gene: 7. The germline gives CDR1 SNHLY, CDR2 FYNNEI. The CDR3 covers 14 residues.

The gene calls are TRBV11-2 and TRBJ2-7; TRBD1 aligns across 9 bases. The CDR3 is made up of 15 amino acids. Unmatched junction bases numbered 13, after V lost 6 bases and J lost 7 bases. Germline V gene data show CDR1 as SGHAT and CDR2 as FQNNGV. The CDR3 loop reads CASSYYWGQGAEQYF. DNA of the CDR3: TGTGCCAGCAGTTATTATTGGGGACAGGGCGCTGAGCAGTACTTC.

The chain has TRBV5-4 and TRBJ1-1; D perhaps matches TRBD1 (5 bases). V gave up 4 bases and J gave up 4 bases, with 11 bases separating them. The CDR3 has 13 residues. CDR1 is SGHNT, CDR2 YYREEE, per germline (reference sequence). The DNA of the CDR3 is TGTGCCAGCAGCAGGACGGGGGGCACTGAAGCTTTCTTT. This gives the protein CASSRTGGTEAFF.

The table lists this clone with a few counts. The CDR3, as DNA: TGTGCCAGCACCCACAGCCATGAGCAGTTCTTC. Translation gives CASTHSHEQFF. The V gene is TRBV12-3 or TRBV12-4, the J gene TRBJ2-1; D remains ambiguous. V was cut by 7 bases and J by 8 bases, with 9 bases left in between. This CDR3 has 11 residues.

The chain has TRBV11-2 and TRBJ2-2; no firm D call. The CDR3 runs to 13 residues. The V end was cut by 1 base, the J end by 6 bases, with 6 bases between. Per the germline V gene, CDR1 is SGHAT and CDR2 is FQNNGV. Here the CDR3 DNA reads TGTGCCAGCAGCTTAGGCCCCGCCGGGGAGCTGTTTTTT. It specifies CASSLGPAGELFF.

V gene TRBV19 combines with J gene TRBJ1-5; TRBD1 might be the D (5 bases). Trimming cost V 5 bases and J 3 bases, with 8 bases left between them. Germline lookup yields CDR1 LNHDA and CDR2 SQIVND (reference sequence). The CDR3 extends over 13 amino acids. The CDR3 nucleotides read TGTGCCAGTAGTTTGACAGACAATCAGCCCCAGCATTTT. It encodes CASSLTDNQPQHF.

This clone was counted between two and nine times. The V gene is TRBV27, the J gene TRBJ2-7, with D possibly matching TRBD1 (5 bases). The CDR3 consists of 13 residues. Germline CDR1 MNHEY, CDR2 SMNVEV (reference sequence). V lost 2 bases and J lost 3, with 8 bases in between. Here the CDR3 reads CASSLGARYEQYF. The CDR3 bases are TGTGCCAGCAGTTTAGGGGCGCGCTACGAGCAGTACTTC.

V and J are TRBV2 and TRBJ2-5; 9 bases are shared with TRBD1. Germline V lookup: CDR1 SNHLY, CDR2 FYNNEI. The CDR3 spans 17 residues. The junction had 13 bases not matched to a gene; V was cut back by 3 bases and J by 5 bases. Here the CDR3 DNA reads TGTGCCAGCAGTGATCCGGGACAGGGCCTCGTGGGGGAGACCCAGTACTTC. It encodes CASSDPGQGLVGETQYF.

This clone has a handful of counts. The chain combines TRBV7-9 with TRBJ2-7; no clear D gene. This CDR3 has 15 residues. Germline V gene lookup returns CDR1 SEHNR and CDR2 FQNEAQ (reference sequence). Trimming cost V 2 bases and J 0 bases, with 11 bases left between them. The CDR3 loop reads CASSLSTPISYEQYF. The CDR3 DNA is TGTGCCAGCAGCTTATCAACACCGATCTCCTACGAGCAGTACTTC.